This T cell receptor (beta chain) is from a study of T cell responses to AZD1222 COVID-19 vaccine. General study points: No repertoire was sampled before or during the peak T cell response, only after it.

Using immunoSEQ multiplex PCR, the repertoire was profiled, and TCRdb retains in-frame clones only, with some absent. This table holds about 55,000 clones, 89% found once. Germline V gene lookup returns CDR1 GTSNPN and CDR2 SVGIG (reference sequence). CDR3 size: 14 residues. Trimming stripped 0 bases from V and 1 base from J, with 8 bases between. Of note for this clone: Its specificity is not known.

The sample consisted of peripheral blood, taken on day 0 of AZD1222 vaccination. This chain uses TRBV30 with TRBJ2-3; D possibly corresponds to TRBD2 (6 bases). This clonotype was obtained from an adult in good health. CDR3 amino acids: CAWSVVAGTDTQYF. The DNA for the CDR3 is TGTGCCTGGAGTGTGGTAGCGGGCACAGATACGCAGTATTTT.